This entry concerns a single TCR beta chain. This sample stems from a study of blood T cell repertoires in COVID-19. CDR3 size: 16 residues. From germline, CDR1 is MNHEY and CDR2 SVGEGT. The germline V and J ends were trimmed by 5 bases and 5 bases, with 21 bases remaining between them. This table comes from immunoSEQ multiplex PCR, and its TCRdb copy is limited to in-frame clones, with some not included. The data contain roughly 190,000 clones, about three quarters of them singletons. This clonotype was sampled from a woman in her fifties or sixties with active or convalescent COVID-19. The chain couples TRBV6-2 or TRBV6-3 to TRBJ2-5, with unresolved D. Sequenced: peripheral blood. The CDR3 spells CASSPRSAAVFETQYF. The CDR3 DNA reads as TGTGCCAGCAGTCCACGCTCGGCGGCCGTGTTTGAGACCCAGTACTTC.